A selection of T cell receptor beta chains follows, all from one sample in a study of human T cells and chemical hapten exposure. From the 5' RACE reads, TCRdb called clonotypes with MiXCR, one entry per CDR3 protein. The table records roughly 82,000 distinct CDR3 sequences, roughly 15% of them present only once. The receptors were sampled from a female donor in good health. Both conserved end residues are part of each CDR3. A D gene is named only where the DNA matches it firmly. Clone size is shown for a subset of rows, as once, few, many or a class of expanded clone.

NA | TRBJ2-3 | TRBV20-1 | NA | TGCAGTGCCCAGAGAGGTGGCGTAAGCACAGATACGCAGTATTTT | CSAQRGGVSTDTQYF
TRBD1 | TRBJ1-5 | TRBV2 | NA | TGTGCCAGCAGTCCAGACAGGGGGGATCAGCCCCAGAATTTT | CASSPDRGDQPQNF
NA | TRBJ2-2 | TRBV7-8 | many | TGTGCCAGCAGCTTATTCGGGATTCTGGGGGGCGCGAACACCGGGGAGCTGTTTTTT | CASSLFGILGGANTGELFF
NA | TRBJ2-1 | TRBV24-1 | NA | TGTGCCACCAGTGACCGACATACCGGGATCACCAATGAGCAGTTCTTC | CATSDRHTGITNEQFF
NA | TRBJ1-1 | TRBV29-1 | many | TGCAGCGTTGATCGCCGAGGCAGCCAGAACACTGAAGCTTTCTTT | CSVDRRGSQNTEAFF
TRBD1 | TRBJ1-2 | TRBV20-1 | few | TGCAGTGCTACCAGAGAACAGGGGGCGGAGGGCTACACCTTC | CSATREQGAEGYTF
NA | TRBJ2-1 | TRBV21-1 | NA | TGTGCCAGCAGCACGCGAATTCCCGGGACTACCTACATCCATGAGCAGTTCTTC | CASSTRIPGTTYIHEQFF
NA | TRBJ2-5 | TRBV11-2 | few | TGTGCCAGCAGCCCCCTGGGTTGGCAAGAGACCCAGTACTTC | CASSPLGWQETQYF
NA | TRBJ2-1 | TRBV29-1 | few | TGCAGCGTTGGACAGAACCACAATGAGCAGTTCTTC | CSVGQNHNEQFF
TRBD2 | TRBJ2-7 | TRBV7-2 | few | TGTGCCAGCAGCTTGCTAGCGGGGGGGCCCTACGAGCAGTACTTC | CASSLLAGGPYEQYF
TRBD2 | TRBJ2-5 | TRBV29-1 | NA | TGCAGCGTCGATGGACTAGCGGGTCGCCAAGAGACCCAGTACTTC | CSVDGLAGRQETQYF
TRBD1 | TRBJ2-1 | TRBV5-5 | NA | TGTGCCAGCAGCGGGACAGGGGTATACAATGAGCAGTTCTTC | CASSGTGVYNEQFF
TRBD2 | TRBJ2-1 | TRBV20-1 | many | TGCAGTGCCCCGCGGGAGGGGCGCAATGAGCAGTTCTTC | CSAPREGRNEQFF
NA | TRBJ1-5 | TRBV4-3 | NA | TGCGCCAGCAGCGAAGACAGCCATCAGCCCCAGCATTTT | CASSEDSHQPQHF
NA | TRBJ2-3 | TRBV5-1 | NA | TGCGCCAGCTGGGACGGGGGAGACACAGATACGCAGTATTTT | CASWDGGDTDTQYF
NA | TRBJ1-2 | TRBV2 | few | TGTGCCAGCAGTGATACTAACTATGGCTACACCTTC | CASSDTNYGYTF
NA | TRBJ2-7 | TRBV5-1 | few | TGCGCCAGCTATGTCGGCGGAACCCTGTCCTACGAGCAGTACTTC | CASYVGGTLSYEQYF
NA | TRBJ2-5 | TRBV5-1 | few | TGCGCCAGCAGCTTGGGCGGAGAAGAGACCCAGTACTTC | CASSLGGEETQYF
TRBD1 | TRBJ1-1 | TRBV3-1 | few | TGTGCCAGTAGCGGGACAGTCAGATCCACTGAAGCTTTCTTT | CASSGTVRSTEAFF
NA | TRBJ2-5 | TRBV5-1 | few | TGCGCCAGCAGCTTATTAGGGACACGCCAAGAGACCCAGTACTTC | CASSLLGTRQETQYF
NA | TRBJ1-2 | TRBV5-6 | few | TGTGCCAGCAGTCCAGAGTACAGAACTAACTATGGCTACACCTTC | CASSPEYRTNYGYTF
TRBD2 | TRBJ2-1 | TRBV4-2 | few | TGTGCCAGCAGCCAGGGCGGACTAGGTGAGGAGCAGTTCTTC | CASSQGGLGEEQFF
NA | TRBJ2-3 | TRBV12-3/TRBV12-4 | NA | TGTGCCAGCAGTTTATTAGGGGATAGCCATTATTTT | CASSLLGDSHYF
NA | TRBJ2-3 | TRBV5-6 | few | TGTGCCAGCAGCCAGACAGCCACAGATACGCAGTATTTT | CASSQTATDTQYF
TRBD1 | TRBJ1-4 | TRBV6-1 | NA | TGTGCCAGCAGGACAGGGCCCGGGGATGAAAAACTGTTTTTT | CASRTGPGDEKLFF
NA | TRBJ1-1 | TRBV3-1 | few | TGTGCCAGCAGCCAAGTCAGTCAGAACGCAGGGACTGAAGCTTTCTTT | CASSQVSQNAGTEAFF
TRBD1 | TRBJ2-3 | TRBV18 | NA | TGTGCCAGCTCACCATTTACAGGGGATCAGGGCACAGATACGCAGTATTTT | CASSPFTGDQGTDTQYF
NA | TRBJ1-2 | TRBV6-1 | few | TGTGCCAGCAGACCTCCCAGGGGTCGGAGAAGCTATGGCTACACCTTC | CASRPPRGRRSYGYTF
NA | TRBJ2-3 | TRBV5-1 | few | TGCGCCAGCAGCTTGGACGGCGGCCCGGGAGATACGCAGTATTTT | CASSLDGGPGDTQYF
NA | TRBJ1-3 | TRBV10-3 | few | TGTGCCATCAGTGAGTCGGTTGGGCGAAGCTCTGGAAACACCATATATTTT | CAISESVGRSSGNTIYF
NA | TRBJ1-6 | TRBV30 | many | TGTGCCTGGAGACGGGTGTCCTATAATTCACCCCTCCACTTT | CAWRRVSYNSPLHF
TRBD1 | TRBJ1-1 | TRBV29-1 | NA | TGCAGCGGGACAGGGGGCTCGTACACTGAAGCTTTCTTT | CSGTGGSYTEAFF
NA | TRBJ1-1 | TRBV4-3 | few | TGCGCCAGCAGCCAAGACAGGGTGAACAGTGAAGCTTTCTTT | CASSQDRVNSEAFF
NA | TRBJ2-3 | TRBV28 | few | TGTGCCAGCAGCCCCACCCGTGCCGAAGGAGATACGCAGTATTTT | CASSPTRAEGDTQYF
NA | TRBJ2-1 | TRBV20-1 | NA | TGCAGCACAGGGTACAATGAGCAGTTCTTC | CSTGYNEQFF
TRBD2 | TRBJ2-5 | TRBV2 | few | TGTGCCAGCAGGACATCGACTAGCGGAGAGACCCAGTACTTC | CASRTSTSGETQYF
NA | TRBJ2-3 | TRBV5-1 | many | TGCGCCAGCAGCCCCCGGGACCGTGCAGATACGCAGTATTTT | CASSPRDRADTQYF
NA | TRBJ2-1 | TRBV24-1 | NA | TGTGCCACCAGTGATCTTATTGAGCAGTTCTTC | CATSDLIEQFF
NA | TRBJ2-5 | TRBV3-1 | NA | TGTGCCAGCAGCCAAGATTGGGCTCGGGAAGAGACCCAGTACTTC | CASSQDWAREETQYF
TRBD2 | TRBJ2-1 | TRBV2 | few | TGTGCCAGCAGTGTCGGTCTAGCGGGCTACAATGAGCAGTTCTTC | CASSVGLAGYNEQFF
NA | TRBJ1-5 | TRBV4-1 | NA | TGCGCCAGCAGCCAAGATTCAGCGACAGGCAATCAGCCCCAGCATTTT | CASSQDSATGNQPQHF
NA | TRBJ1-6 | TRBV12-3/TRBV12-4 | NA | TGTGCCAGCAGCGACTCCTATAATTCACCCCTCCACTTT | CASSDSYNSPLHF
NA | TRBJ1-1 | TRBV9 | many | TGTGCCAGCAGCCCCCGAAGAGGGGGGATGAACACTGAAGCTTTCTTT | CASSPRRGGMNTEAFF
TRBD2 | TRBJ2-3 | TRBV5-1 | few | TGCGCCAGCAGCCGGGACGGGACTAGCGGGAGTGACACGCAGTATTTT | CASSRDGTSGSDTQYF
NA | TRBJ1-1 | TRBV4-1 | NA | TGCGCCAGCAGCCAAGGTCGGGGCAGGAGGAACACTGAAGCTTTCTTT | CASSQGRGRRNTEAFF
NA | TRBJ2-2 | TRBV20-1 | NA | TGCAGTGCTAGAGAATCCAAACCTAACACCGGGGAGCTGTTTTTT | CSARESKPNTGELFF